The clone carrying this TCR beta chain was counted many times. The antigen remains unidentified. V was cut by 4 bases and J by 4 bases, with 13 bases left in between. CDR1 and CDR2 (germline): LNHNV, YYDKDF (reference sequence). CDR3 length: 14 residues. This entry is derived from a study of CD8+CD57+ T cells in acquired aplastic anemia. On the study more broadly: Sorted CD4+ and CD8+ cells yielded around 3.2 ug of DNA on average. General observations from the study: Controls and patients did not differ significantly in CD8+ Simpson's diversity.

By flow cytometry, patients selected for sequencing had shown an expansion of CD8+CD57+ cells. At the time of blood sampling, patients had not yet received any therapy. The template used for profiling TCR beta VDJ and CDR3 was genomic DNA. TCRdb recomputed calls from the reads with MiXCR, one row per CDR3 protein. Here the sample spans about 160,000 distinct CDR3 sequences, 40% to 60% being singletons. Sequencing used sorted CD4+, CD8+, or CD8+CD57+ T cells (not recorded which) from PBMCs. The rearrangement links TRBV15 to TRBJ1-2; D possibly corresponds to TRBD1 (5 bases). The receptor comes from a human donor with aplastic anemia. The CDR3 DNA sequence: TGTGCCACCAGCATGGCCTCAACAGGCTATGGCTACACCTTC. Protein sequence: CATSMASTGYGYTF.